This T cell receptor beta chain came from a study of T cells expressing NK-cell markers. TCRdb reprocessed the 5' RACE reads and reports one entry per CDR3 protein, with no DNA. The sample spans roughly 420,000 distinct CDR3 sequences; the ten largest clones claim approximately 7%. CDR1 is LNHNV, CDR2 YYDKDF, per germline (reference sequence). The CDR3 loop spans 15 amino acids. The sample comprised blood T cells: a sorted CD56 or NKG2C T cell subset, CD4+ or CD8+ T cells, or bulk PBMC T cells (not recorded which). The chain joins TRBV15 to TRBJ2-7; TCRdb proposes TRBD1, but this gene call is untestable without DNA. The source of this sequence is a woman aged 18 to 75 in good health. The CDR3: CATSGPDRGVYEQYF.